Shown below are 3 T cell receptor beta chains from a single sample sequenced in a study of control samples from healthy donors and cancer patients. Using immunoSEQ multiplex PCR, the repertoire was profiled, and TCRdb retains in-frame clones only, with some absent. In the table there are about 150,000 clones, 90% to 95% of which are singletons. The sample taken for sequencing was blood. The receptors here all came from a man aged 18-30 years in good health.

The CDR3: CASGGKNIQYF. The DNA for the CDR3 is TGTGCCAGCGGGGGCAAAAACATTCAGTACTTC. This chain links TRBV9 with TRBJ2-4; D is possibly TRBD1 or TRBD2 (5 bases each). V was shortened by 7 bases and J by 3 bases, with 5 bases between the two germline ends. Germline assignment: CDR1 SGDLS and CDR2 YYNGEE. CDR3 size: 11 residues.

V and J are TRBV4-2 and TRBJ2-5; either TRBD1 or TRBD2 may supply D (5 bases each). CDR3 length equals 12 residues. The germline V gene encodes CDR1 LGHNA and CDR2 YNFKEQ. Between the trimmed V and J ends, which lost 1 base and 7 bases, there was a span of 7 bases. The CDR3 here is CASSQVGGTQYF. The CDR3 DNA sequence: TGTGCCAGCAGCCAAGTTGGGGGGACCCAGTACTTC.

This chain uses TRBV30 with TRBJ2-4; maybe TRBD1 (5 bases). V gave up 1 base and J gave up 7 bases, with 5 bases separating them. The CDR3 spans 11 residues. Germline V gives CDR1 GTSNPN, CDR2 SVGIG (reference sequence). DNA of the CDR3: TGTGCCTGGAGTGCAGGGAACATTCAGTACTTC. As protein: CAWSAGNIQYF.